This TCR beta chain originates from a study of OX40 agonist ivuxolimab in advanced cancers. The assay was immunoSEQ multiplex PCR, and TCRdb's table has in-frame clones only and misses some. Of around 75,000 clones in the sample, roughly 91% are singletons; the top ten hold 2% to 3%. Germline loops: CDR1 SGHRS, CDR2 YFSETQ. The CDR3 is made up of 15 amino acids. Trimming at V came to 2 bases and at J to 0 bases, leaving 2 bases not matched to a gene. Study-level results: Which antigen the expanded peripheral T cells recognized is unknown. Expanded clones tended on average to be more numerous among CD8+ T cells than CD4+.

Concerning this clone itself: The antigen is not known.

The material was CD4+ or CD8+ T cells sorted from blood, obtained in a trial of the OX40 agonist ivuxolimab. This sequence originates from an adult with an advanced solid tumor such as melanoma, head and neck, liver or kidney cancer. The genes are TRBV5-1 and TRBJ2-1, with TRBD2 identical over 7 bases. The CDR3: CASSLAGSSYNEQFF. CDR3 in DNA: TGCGCCAGCAGCTTAGCGGGAAGCTCCTACAATGAGCAGTTCTTC. Based on the CDR3 plus reference TRBV5-1 and TRBJ2-1, the full variable domain is KAGVTQTPRYLIKTRGQQVTLSCSPISGHRSVSWYQQTPGQGLQFLFEYFSETQRNKGNFPGRFSGRQFSNSRSEMNVSTLELGDSALYLCASSLAGSSYNEQFFGPGTRLTVL.